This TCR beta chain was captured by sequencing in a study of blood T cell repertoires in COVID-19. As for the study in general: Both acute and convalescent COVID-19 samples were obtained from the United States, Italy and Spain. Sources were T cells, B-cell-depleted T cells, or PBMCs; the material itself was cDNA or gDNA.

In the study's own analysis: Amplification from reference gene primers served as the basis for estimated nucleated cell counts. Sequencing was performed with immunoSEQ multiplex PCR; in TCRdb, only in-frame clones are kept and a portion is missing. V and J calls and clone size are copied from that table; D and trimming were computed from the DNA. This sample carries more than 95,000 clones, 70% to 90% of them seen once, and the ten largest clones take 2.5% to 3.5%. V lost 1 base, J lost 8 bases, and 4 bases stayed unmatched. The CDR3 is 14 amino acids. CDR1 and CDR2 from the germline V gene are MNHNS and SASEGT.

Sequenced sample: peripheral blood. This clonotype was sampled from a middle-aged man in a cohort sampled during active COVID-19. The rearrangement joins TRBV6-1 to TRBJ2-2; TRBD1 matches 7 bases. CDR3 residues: CASSEVEGAGELFF. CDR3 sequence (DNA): TGTGCCAGCAGTGAAGTAGAGGGGGCAGGGGAGCTGTTTTTT.